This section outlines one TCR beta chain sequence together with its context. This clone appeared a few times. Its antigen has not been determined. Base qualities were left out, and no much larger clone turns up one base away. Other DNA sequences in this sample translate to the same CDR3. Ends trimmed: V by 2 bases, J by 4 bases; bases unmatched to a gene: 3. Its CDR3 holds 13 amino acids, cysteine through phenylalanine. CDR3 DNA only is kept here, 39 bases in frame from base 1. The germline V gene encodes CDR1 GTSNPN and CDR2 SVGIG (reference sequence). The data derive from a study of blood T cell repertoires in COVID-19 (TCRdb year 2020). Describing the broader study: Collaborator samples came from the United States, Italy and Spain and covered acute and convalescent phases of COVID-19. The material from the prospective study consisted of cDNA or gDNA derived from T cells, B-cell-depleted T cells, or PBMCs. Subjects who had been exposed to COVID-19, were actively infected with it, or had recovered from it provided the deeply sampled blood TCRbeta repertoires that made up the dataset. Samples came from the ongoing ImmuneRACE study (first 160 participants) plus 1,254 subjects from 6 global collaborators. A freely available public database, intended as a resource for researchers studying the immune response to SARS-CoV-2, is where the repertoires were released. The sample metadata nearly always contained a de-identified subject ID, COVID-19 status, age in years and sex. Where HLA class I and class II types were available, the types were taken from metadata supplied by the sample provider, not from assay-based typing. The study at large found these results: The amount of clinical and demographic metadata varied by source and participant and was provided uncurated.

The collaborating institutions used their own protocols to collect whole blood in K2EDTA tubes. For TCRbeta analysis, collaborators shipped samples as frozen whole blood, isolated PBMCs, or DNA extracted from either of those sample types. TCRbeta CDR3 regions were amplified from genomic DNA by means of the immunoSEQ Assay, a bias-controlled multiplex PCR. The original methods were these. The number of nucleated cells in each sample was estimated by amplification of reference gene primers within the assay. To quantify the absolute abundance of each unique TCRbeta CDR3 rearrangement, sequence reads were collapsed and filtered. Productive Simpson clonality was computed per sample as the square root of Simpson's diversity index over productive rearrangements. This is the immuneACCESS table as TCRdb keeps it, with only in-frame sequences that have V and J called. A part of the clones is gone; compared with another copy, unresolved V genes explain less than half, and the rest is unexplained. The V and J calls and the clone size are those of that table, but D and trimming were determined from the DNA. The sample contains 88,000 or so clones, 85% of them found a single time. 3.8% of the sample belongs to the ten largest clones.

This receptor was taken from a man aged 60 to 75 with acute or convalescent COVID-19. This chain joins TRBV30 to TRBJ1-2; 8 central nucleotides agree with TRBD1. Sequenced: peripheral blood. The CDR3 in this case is CAWSRDRPYGYTF. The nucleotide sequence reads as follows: TGTGCCTGGAGTAGGGACAGGCCCTATGGCTACACCTTC. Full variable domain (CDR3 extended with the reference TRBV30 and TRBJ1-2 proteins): SQTIHQWPATLVQPVGSPLSLECTVEGTSNPNLYWYRQAAGRGLQLLFYSVGIGQISSEVPQNLSASRPQDRQFILSSKKLLLSDSGFYLCAWSRDRPYGYTFGSGTRLTVV.